The 22 T cell receptor beta chains listed next were all sequenced from one sample in a study of human T cells and chemical hapten exposure. Noted time point: patch test 1, 2 weeks after DPC sensitization. Treatment noted: therapeutic diphenylcyclopropenone sensitization with weekly scalp DPC. TCRdb processed the RACE reads anew with MiXCR; each CDR3 protein has one entry. In the table there are 100,000 or so distinct CDR3 sequences, about 11% of which are singletons. The material was whole blood, obtained in connection with sensitization to the hapten diphenylcyclopropenone (DPC). The receptor set was obtained from a woman aged 40-49 years with alopecia areata. Some clones in this sample may be carry-over from other donors' samples.

Only a few counts were recorded for this clonotype. V and J are TRBV7-6 and TRBJ2-7; 10 bases fit TRBD1. CDR1 and CDR2 from the germline V gene are SGHVS and FNYEAQ. The CDR3 covers 16 residues. V lost 5 bases, J lost 4 bases, and 11 bases stayed unmatched. This chain's CDR3 is CASSRRATGGWYEQYF. Written as DNA, the CDR3 is TGTGCCAGCAGCAGGAGGGCGACAGGGGGCTGGTACGAGCAGTACTTC. The full variable domain, its missing parts supplied by reference TRBV7-6 and TRBJ2-7, is GAGVSQSPRYKVTKRGQDVALRCDPISGHVSLYWYRQALGQGPEFLTYFNYEAQQDKSGLPNDRFSAERPEGSISTLTIQRTEQRDSAMYRCASSRRATGGWYEQYFGPGTRLTVT.

There are many counts of this clonotype. V gene TRBV14 combines with J gene TRBJ2-3; no clear D. Germline V CDR1 and CDR2: SGHDN, FVKESK. The CDR3 totals 16 residues. Trimming left V 1 base short and J 1 base short, with 12 bases between. CDR3 DNA sequence: TGTGCCAGCAGCCAAGGTTCAACCTATCGCACAGATACGCAGTATTTT. It translates to CASSQGSTYRTDTQYF.

This clonotype was detected a few times. The CDR3 bases are TGTGCCAGCAGCCCAAGGGGGGTGTCCTACGAGCAGTACTTC. Protein product: CASSPRGVSYEQYF. The genes are TRBV7-2 and TRBJ2-7; the D gene could be TRBD1 or TRBD2 (6 bases each). This CDR3 comprises 14 residues. V gave up 5 bases and J gave up 1 base, with 12 bases separating them. The germline gives CDR1 SGHTA, CDR2 FQGNSA.

This clonotype was recorded many times. V and J are TRBV20-1 and TRBJ2-5, with 13 bases aligning to TRBD2. The CDR3 totals 17 residues. CDR1 and CDR2 from the germline V gene are DFQATT and SNEGSKA (reference sequence). With 2 bases clipped from V and 2 bases from J, the junction kept 8 bases outside the gene matches. The CDR3 DNA sequence: TGCAGTGCTAGACGACTAGCGGGGGGCCTTCTTCAAGAGACCCAGTACTTC. Protein sequence: CSARRLAGGLLQETQYF.

There are many counts of this clonotype. The J gene is TRBJ2-7, the V gene TRBV28; maybe TRBD2 (6 bases). Germline CDR1 MDHEN, CDR2 SYDVKM. The length of the CDR3 is 13 residues. V was pared by 4 bases and J by 0 bases, with 7 bases between. Here the CDR3 reads CASSSGGSYEQYF. CDR3 nucleotide sequence: TGTGCCAGCAGTTCCGGGGGCTCCTACGAGCAGTACTTC.

This clonotype was seen ten or more times. The chain uses TRBV27 and TRBJ1-6, with a tentative D call TRBD1 (6 bases). The germline V and J ends were trimmed by 3 bases and 6 bases, with 15 bases remaining between them. The CDR3 is 16 amino acids. CDR1 and CDR2 from the germline V gene are MNHEY and SMNVEV (reference sequence). The CDR3 region has the DNA TGTGCCAGCAGTTTTTACAGGGATATGGCTAATTCACCCCTCCACTTT. It encodes CASSFYRDMANSPLHF.

This clonotype was seen at least ten times. The gene calls are TRBV5-1 and TRBJ2-3, with D possibly being TRBD1 (6 bases). CDR1 SGHRS and CDR2 YFSETQ come from the germline V gene. V lost 1 base, J lost 5 bases, and 14 bases lay in between. The CDR3 sequence is 15 residues long. The CDR3, as DNA: TGCGCCAGCAGCTTGAGGGGGACCCTCGGAGATACGCAGTATTTT. Its translation is CASSLRGTLGDTQYF.

Only a few counts were recorded for this clonotype. The chain joins TRBV14 to TRBJ1-1; a possible D gene is TRBD1 (6 bases). The CDR3 runs 16 residues. The germline gives CDR1 SGHDN, CDR2 FVKESK. Trimming left V 4 bases short and J 1 base short, with 16 bases between. The CDR3 nucleotides are TGTGCCAGCAGCCGCCTTGCGGGGGCGACGAACACTGAAGCTTTCTTT. Its translation is CASSRLAGATNTEAFF. The entire variable domain, with the rest obtained from reference TRBV14 and TRBJ1-1, is as follows: EAGVTQFPSHSVIEKGQTVTLRCDPISGHDNLYWYRRVMGKEIKFLLHFVKESKQDESGMPNNRFLAERTGGTYSTLKVQPAELEDSGVYFCASSRLAGATNTEAFFGQGTRLTVV.

V and J are TRBV20-1 and TRBJ1-3; the match to TRBD1 covers 7 bases. The CDR3 is made up of 15 amino acids. V trimming: 0 bases; J trimming: 4 bases; junction bases outside the gene matches: 6. Germline CDR1 reads DFQATT; CDR2 reads SNEGSKA (reference sequence). CDR3 region: CSARETGWTGNTIYF. In nucleotides, the CDR3 is TGCAGTGCTAGAGAGACAGGGTGGACAGGAAACACCATATATTTT.

The chain uses TRBV6-2 or TRBV6-3 and TRBJ2-3; 8 nucleotides agree with TRBD2. Per germline, CDR1 MNHEY and CDR2 SVGEGT. J lost 5 bases, V lost 7 bases, and 14 bases had no gene match. This CDR3 has 16 residues. CDR3 in amino acids: CASTEGREGLKDTQYF. Here the CDR3 DNA reads TGTGCCAGCACCGAAGGACGGGAGGGCCTTAAAGATACGCAGTATTTT.

This clonotype was found a few times. The V gene is TRBV7-2, the J gene TRBJ2-1; 11 bases align to TRBD2. This CDR3 comprises 17 residues. V was clipped by 5 bases and J by 0 bases; unmatched bases: 6. The V gene's germline CDR1 is SGHTA and CDR2 FQGNSA. This CDR3 is CASSTRLAGSSYNEQFF. Here the CDR3 DNA reads TGTGCCAGCAGCACAAGACTAGCGGGGAGCTCCTACAATGAGCAGTTCTTC.

This clonotype was seen repeatedly, ten times or more. The rearrangement joins TRBV25-1 to TRBJ1-5, with TRBD1 as a possible D gene (5 bases). Germline V gene data show CDR1 as MGHDK and CDR2 as SYGVNS. The CDR3 consists of 15 residues. V was clipped by 2 bases and J by 3 bases, with 11 bases between them. The CDR3 DNA is TGTGCCAGCAGTGAAGGAGGGGTCCCCAATCAGCCCCAGCATTTT. Protein sequence: CASSEGGVPNQPQHF. Combining the CDR3 with reference TRBV25-1 and TRBJ1-5 gives the whole variable domain EADIYQTPRYLVIGTGKKITLECSQTMGHDKMYWYQQDPGMELHLIHYSYGVNSTEKGDLSSESTVSRIRTEHFPLTLESARPSHTSQYLCASSEGGVPNQPQHFGDGTRLSIL.

J is TRBJ2-1 and V is TRBV20-1; D may be TRBD1 (6 bases). Germline V gives CDR1 DFQATT, CDR2 SNEGSKA (reference sequence). V was clipped by 0 bases and J by 8 bases, with 14 bases between them. This CDR3 has 14 residues. CDR3 bases: TGCAGTGCTAGAGATCTAGGGGGATGGTATGAGCAGTTCTTC. Its translation: CSARDLGGWYEQFF.

In this sample, this clonotype turned up a few times. V usage is TRBV7-9 and J usage is TRBJ1-4; 11 nucleotides align to TRBD1. Germline lookup yields CDR1 SEHNR and CDR2 FQNEAQ (reference sequence). Trimming removed 6 bases from V and 7 bases from J; junction bases left unmatched: 10. The CDR3 is made up of 16 amino acids. The chain's CDR3 is CASRSTPGTGGEKLFF. The CDR3 region has the DNA TGTGCCAGCAGATCTACCCCGGGGACAGGGGGTGAAAAACTGTTTTTT.

The chain links TRBV5-6 to TRBJ2-1; the match to TRBD1 covers 7 bases. CDR3 length: 15 residues. CDR1 is SGHDT, CDR2 YYEEEE, per germline. Germline trimming cut 4 bases from V and 7 bases from J; bases unmatched to any gene: 11. This CDR3 is CASSIQGVQGNEQFF. CDR3 nucleotide sequence: TGTGCCAGCAGCATCCAGGGGGTCCAGGGGAATGAGCAGTTCTTC.

A few counts support this clonotype. This chain uses TRBV29-1 with TRBJ2-1, with 10 bases identical to TRBD1. The CDR3 runs 14 residues. Unmatched junction bases numbered 7, after V lost 7 bases and J lost 4 bases. CDR1 is SQVTM and CDR2 is ANQGSEA in the germline V gene. The CDR3 DNA reads as TGCAGCGCCGAAGGACAGGGGGGATACAATGAGCAGTTCTTC. Amino acids: CSAEGQGGYNEQFF.

This chain connects TRBV20-1 to TRBJ2-7; D may be TRBD2 (5 bases). This CDR3 has 13 amino acids. V lost 3 bases and J 3 bases, leaving 12 bases between the germline ends. Germline values: CDR1 DFQATT, CDR2 SNEGSKA (reference sequence). This CDR3 is CSASPSSSYEQYF. The CDR3 DNA reads as TGCAGTGCTAGTCCTTCTAGCAGCTACGAGCAGTACTTC.

Ten or more counts support this clonotype. V gene TRBV12-5 combines with J gene TRBJ1-1; D remains ambiguous. The CDR3 consists of 16 residues. V lost 1 base, J lost 1 base, and 13 bases lay in between. Germline CDR1 and CDR2: LGHNT and FRNRAP. CDR3 region: CASGLASGRPNTEAFF. The CDR3 DNA sequence: TGTGCTAGTGGTTTGGCCTCCGGGAGACCGAACACTGAAGCTTTCTTT.

This clonotype occurred a few times. The chain links TRBV7-2 to TRBJ2-2; D is uncertain. V lost 2 bases, J lost 14 bases, and 12 bases lay in between. Looked up from germline, CDR1 is SGHTA and CDR2 is FQGNSA. This CDR3 is built from 12 residues. The CDR3 nucleotides read TGTGCCAGCAGCTTAACTTCTAGATTCCTGTTTTTT. Its translation: CASSLTSRFLFF. Using reference TRBV7-2 and TRBJ2-2 for the parts outside the CDR3, the full variable domain is GAGVSQSPSNKVTEKGKDVELRCDPISGHTALYWYRQSLGQGLEFLIYFQGNSAPDKSGLPSDRFSAERTGGSVSTLTIQRTQQEDSAVYLCASSLTSRFLFFGEGSRLTVL.

This clonotype occurred many times. This chain connects TRBV6-1 to TRBJ2-1; no definite D call. Germline CDR1 is MNHNS and CDR2 is SASEGT. Trimming removed 7 bases at V and 9 bases at J, with 16 bases between. This CDR3 region has 13 residues. For the CDR3, the DNA is TGTGCCAGCAACCCCCCAGCCTTCACTGAGCAGTTCTTC. Residues: CASNPPAFTEQFF.

This clonotype was detected many times. V is TRBV7-2 and J is TRBJ2-1; 10 positions agree with TRBD1. Germline assignment: CDR1 SGHTA and CDR2 FQGNSA. The CDR3 has 15 amino acids. The V segment lost 2 bases and the J segment 9 bases; nucleotides outside the gene matches: 7. The chain's CDR3 is CASSLTWDRGGEQFF. CDR3 nucleotides: TGTGCCAGCAGCTTAACCTGGGACAGGGGTGGTGAGCAGTTCTTC.

This clonotype was observed a handful of times. The gene calls are TRBV6-5 and TRBJ2-7; 8 bases map to TRBD1. The CDR3 consists of 13 residues. CDR1 is MNHEY, CDR2 SVGAGI, per germline. V lost 6 bases, J lost 4 bases, and 5 bases stayed unmatched. The CDR3 nucleotides are TGTGCCAGCAGCCAGGGGGCGGATTACGAGCAGTACTTC. Amino acids: CASSQGADYEQYF.